The present T cell receptor (beta chain) was sequenced within a study of blood T cell repertoires in COVID-19. For the study at large: Sample material is recorded as cDNA or gDNA derived from T cells, B-cell-depleted T cells, or PBMCs.

The CDR3 has 14 residues. V gave up 6 bases and J gave up 8 bases; unmatched junction bases: 9. Germline assignment: CDR1 MGHRA and CDR2 YSYEKL. In the original analysis: It was from reference gene primer amplification that nucleated cell counts were estimated. Profiling relied on immunoSEQ multiplex PCR, and the TCRdb table lists in-frame clones only, not all of them. V and J calls and clone size are copied from that table; D and trimming were computed from the DNA. The sample lists approximately 50,000 clones, roughly 85% occurring once. Sequenced material: peripheral blood. J is TRBJ2-1 and V is TRBV4-1; 8 bases are shared with TRBD1. The TCR was taken from a man in his sixties with acute or convalescent COVID-19. The CDR3 sequence is CASRLWTGNDEQFF. The CDR3 nucleotides are TGCGCCAGCAGACTCTGGACAGGGAACGATGAGCAGTTCTTC.